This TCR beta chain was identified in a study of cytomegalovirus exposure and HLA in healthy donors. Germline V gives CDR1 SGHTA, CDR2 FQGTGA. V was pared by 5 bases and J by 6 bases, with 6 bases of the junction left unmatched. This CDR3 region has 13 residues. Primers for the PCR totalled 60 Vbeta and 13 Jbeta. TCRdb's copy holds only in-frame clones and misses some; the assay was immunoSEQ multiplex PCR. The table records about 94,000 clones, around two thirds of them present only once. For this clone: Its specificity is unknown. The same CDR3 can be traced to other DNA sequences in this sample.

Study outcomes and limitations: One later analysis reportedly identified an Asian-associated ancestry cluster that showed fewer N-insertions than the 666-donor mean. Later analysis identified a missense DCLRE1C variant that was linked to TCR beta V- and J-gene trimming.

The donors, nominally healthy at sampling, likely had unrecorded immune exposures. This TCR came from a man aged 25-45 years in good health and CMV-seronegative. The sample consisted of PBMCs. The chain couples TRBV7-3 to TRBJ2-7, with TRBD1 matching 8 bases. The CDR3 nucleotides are TGTGCCAGCAGCCCGACAGGGGTAAGCGAGCAGTACTTC. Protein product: CASSPTGVSEQYF.